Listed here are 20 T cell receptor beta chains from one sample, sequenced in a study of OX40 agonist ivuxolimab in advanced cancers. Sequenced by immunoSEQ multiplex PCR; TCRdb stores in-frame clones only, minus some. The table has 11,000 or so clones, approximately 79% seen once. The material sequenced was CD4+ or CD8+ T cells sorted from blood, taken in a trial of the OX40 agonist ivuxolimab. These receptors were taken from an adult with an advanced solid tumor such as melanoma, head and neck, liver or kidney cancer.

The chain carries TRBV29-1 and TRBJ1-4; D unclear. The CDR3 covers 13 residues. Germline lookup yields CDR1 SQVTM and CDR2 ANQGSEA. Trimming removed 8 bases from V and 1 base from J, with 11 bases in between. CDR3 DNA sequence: TGCAGCTCCTTGGGAGGAACTAATGAAAAACTGTTTTTT. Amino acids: CSSLGGTNEKLFF. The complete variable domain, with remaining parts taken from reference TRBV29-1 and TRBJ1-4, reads SAVISQKPSRDICQRGTSLTIQCQVDSQVTMMFWYRQQPGQSLTLIATANQGSEATYESGFVIDKFPISRPNLTFSTLTVSNMSPEDSSIYLCSSLGGTNEKLFFGSGTQLSVL.

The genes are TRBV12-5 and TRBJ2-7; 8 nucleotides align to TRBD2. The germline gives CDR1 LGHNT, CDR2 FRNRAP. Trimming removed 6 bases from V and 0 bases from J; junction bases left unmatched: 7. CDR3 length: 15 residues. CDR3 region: CASGPPGGSSYEQYF. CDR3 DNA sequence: TGTGCTAGTGGCCCCCCGGGGGGGAGCTCCTACGAGCAGTACTTC.

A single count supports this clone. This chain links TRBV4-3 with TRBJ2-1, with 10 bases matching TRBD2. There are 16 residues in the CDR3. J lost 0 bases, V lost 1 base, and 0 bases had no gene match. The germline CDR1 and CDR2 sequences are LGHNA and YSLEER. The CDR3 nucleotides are TGCGCCAGCAGCCAAGGGACTAGCGGCTCCTACAATGAGCAGTTCTTC. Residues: CASSQGTSGSYNEQFF.

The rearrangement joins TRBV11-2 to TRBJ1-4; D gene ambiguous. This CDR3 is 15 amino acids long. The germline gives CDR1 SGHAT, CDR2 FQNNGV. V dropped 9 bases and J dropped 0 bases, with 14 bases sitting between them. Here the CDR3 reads CASTSTVTTNEKLFF. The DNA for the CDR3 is TGTGCCAGTACTTCGACCGTAACAACTAATGAAAAACTGTTTTTT.

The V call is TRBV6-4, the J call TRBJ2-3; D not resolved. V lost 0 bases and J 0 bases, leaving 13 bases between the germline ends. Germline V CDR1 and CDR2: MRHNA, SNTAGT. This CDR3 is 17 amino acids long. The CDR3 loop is CASSDSTESSSTDTQYF. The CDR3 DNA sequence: TGTGCCAGCAGTGACTCTACAGAGTCTTCTAGCACAGATACGCAGTATTTT.

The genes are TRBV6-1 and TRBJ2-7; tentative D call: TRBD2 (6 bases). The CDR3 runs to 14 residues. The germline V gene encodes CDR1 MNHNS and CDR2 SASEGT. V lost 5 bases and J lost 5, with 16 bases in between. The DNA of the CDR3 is TGTGCCAGCAGTTTAGCACGCGGGGCCAACGAGCAGTACTTC. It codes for CASSLARGANEQYF.

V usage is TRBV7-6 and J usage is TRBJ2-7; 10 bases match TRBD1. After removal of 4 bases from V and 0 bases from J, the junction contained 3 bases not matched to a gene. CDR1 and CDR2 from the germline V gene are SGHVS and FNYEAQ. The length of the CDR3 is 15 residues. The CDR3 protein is CASSYRTGGSYEQYF. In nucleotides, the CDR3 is TGTGCCAGCAGCTATCGGACAGGGGGCTCCTACGAGCAGTACTTC. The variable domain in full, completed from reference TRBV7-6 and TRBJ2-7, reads GAGVSQSPRYKVTKRGQDVALRCDPISGHVSLYWYRQALGQGPEFLTYFNYEAQQDKSGLPNDRFSAERPEGSISTLTIQRTEQRDSAMYRCASSYRTGGSYEQYFGPGTRLTVT.

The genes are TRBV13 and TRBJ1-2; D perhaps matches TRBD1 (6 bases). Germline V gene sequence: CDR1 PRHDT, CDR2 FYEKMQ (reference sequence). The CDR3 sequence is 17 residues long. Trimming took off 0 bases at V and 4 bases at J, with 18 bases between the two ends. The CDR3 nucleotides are TGTGCCAGCAGCTTAGGCCCCCCTGGGGGCGCCGGCTATGGCTACACCTTC. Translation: CASSLGPPGGAGYGYTF.

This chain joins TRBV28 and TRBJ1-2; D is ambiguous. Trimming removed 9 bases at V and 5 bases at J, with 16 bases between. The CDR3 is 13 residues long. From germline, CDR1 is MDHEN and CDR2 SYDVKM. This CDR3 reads CASTPPGVYGYTF. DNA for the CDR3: TGTGCCAGTACGCCACCGGGTGTGTATGGCTACACCTTC.

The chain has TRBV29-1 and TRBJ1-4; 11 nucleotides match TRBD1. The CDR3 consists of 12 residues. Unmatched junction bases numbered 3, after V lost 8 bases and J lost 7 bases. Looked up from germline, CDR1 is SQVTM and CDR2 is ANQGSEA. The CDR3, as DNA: TGCAGCACGGGACAGGGGGGTGAAAAACTGTTTTTT. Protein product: CSTGQGGEKLFF.

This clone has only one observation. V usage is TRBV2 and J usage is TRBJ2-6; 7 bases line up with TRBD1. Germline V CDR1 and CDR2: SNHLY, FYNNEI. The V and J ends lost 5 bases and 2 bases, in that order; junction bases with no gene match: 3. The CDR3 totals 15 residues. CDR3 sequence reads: CASSYQGAGANVLTF. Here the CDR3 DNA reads TGTGCCAGCAGTTACCAGGGGGCTGGGGCCAACGTCCTGACTTTC.

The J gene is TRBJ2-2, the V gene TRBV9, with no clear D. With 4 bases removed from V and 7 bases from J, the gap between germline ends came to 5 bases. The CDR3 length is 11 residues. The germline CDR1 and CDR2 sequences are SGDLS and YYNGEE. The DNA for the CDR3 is TGTGCCAGCAGCACGGGCGGGGAGCTGTTTTTT. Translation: CASSTGGELFF.

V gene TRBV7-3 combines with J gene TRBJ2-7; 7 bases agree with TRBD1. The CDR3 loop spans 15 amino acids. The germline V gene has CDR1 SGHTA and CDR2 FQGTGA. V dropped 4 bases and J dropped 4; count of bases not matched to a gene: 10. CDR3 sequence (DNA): TGTGCCAGCAGCTCCTCAGGGGGTAGCTCATACGAGCAGTACTTC. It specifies CASSSSGGSSYEQYF.

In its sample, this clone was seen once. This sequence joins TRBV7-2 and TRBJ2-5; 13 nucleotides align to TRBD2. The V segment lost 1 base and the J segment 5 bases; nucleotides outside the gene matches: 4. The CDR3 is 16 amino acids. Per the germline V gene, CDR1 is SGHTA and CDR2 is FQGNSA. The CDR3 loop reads CASSLGLAGGMETQYF. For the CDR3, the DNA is TGTGCCAGCAGCTTAGGACTAGCGGGGGGCATGGAGACCCAGTACTTC.

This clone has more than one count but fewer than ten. CDR3: CASSTKSEGQPQHF. DNA of the CDR3: TGTGCCAGTAGTACCAAGTCTGAGGGTCAGCCCCAGCATTTT. V gene TRBV19 combines with J gene TRBJ1-5; D remains ambiguous. Per germline, CDR1 LNHDA and CDR2 SQIVND (reference sequence). Trimming removed 4 bases from V and 6 bases from J, with 13 bases in between. This CDR3 comprises 14 residues.

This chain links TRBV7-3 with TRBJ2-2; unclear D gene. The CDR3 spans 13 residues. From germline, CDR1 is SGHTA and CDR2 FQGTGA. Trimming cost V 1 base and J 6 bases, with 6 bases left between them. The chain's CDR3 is CASSLMKAGELFF. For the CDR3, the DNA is TGTGCCAGCAGCTTAATGAAGGCCGGGGAGCTGTTTTTT.

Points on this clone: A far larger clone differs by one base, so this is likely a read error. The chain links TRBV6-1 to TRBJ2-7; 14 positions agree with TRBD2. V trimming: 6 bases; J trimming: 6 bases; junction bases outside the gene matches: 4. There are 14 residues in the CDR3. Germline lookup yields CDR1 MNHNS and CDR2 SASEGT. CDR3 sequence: CASRGGLAGGEQYF. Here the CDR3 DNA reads TGTGCCAGCAGGGGCGGACTAGCGGGGGGCGAGCAGTACTTC.

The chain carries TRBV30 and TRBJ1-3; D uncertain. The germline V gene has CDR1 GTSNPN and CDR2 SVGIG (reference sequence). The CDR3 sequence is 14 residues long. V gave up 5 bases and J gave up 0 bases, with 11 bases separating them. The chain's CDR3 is CAWVPWSSGNTIYF. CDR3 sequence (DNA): TGTGCCTGGGTCCCGTGGAGCTCTGGAAACACCATATATTTT.

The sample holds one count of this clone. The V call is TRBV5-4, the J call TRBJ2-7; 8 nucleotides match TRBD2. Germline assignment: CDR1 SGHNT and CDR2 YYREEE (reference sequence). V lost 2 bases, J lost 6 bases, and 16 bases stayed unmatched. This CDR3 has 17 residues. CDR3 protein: CASSLGLLSGGAREQYF. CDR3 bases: TGTGCCAGCAGCTTAGGGTTGTTAAGCGGGGGAGCGCGCGAGCAGTACTTC.

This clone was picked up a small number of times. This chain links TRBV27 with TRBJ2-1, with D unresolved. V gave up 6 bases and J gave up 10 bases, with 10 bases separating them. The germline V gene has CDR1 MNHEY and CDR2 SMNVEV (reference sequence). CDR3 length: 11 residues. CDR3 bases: TGTGCCAGCAGGAGAGGACGCGAGCAGTTCTTC. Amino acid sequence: CASRRGREQFF.